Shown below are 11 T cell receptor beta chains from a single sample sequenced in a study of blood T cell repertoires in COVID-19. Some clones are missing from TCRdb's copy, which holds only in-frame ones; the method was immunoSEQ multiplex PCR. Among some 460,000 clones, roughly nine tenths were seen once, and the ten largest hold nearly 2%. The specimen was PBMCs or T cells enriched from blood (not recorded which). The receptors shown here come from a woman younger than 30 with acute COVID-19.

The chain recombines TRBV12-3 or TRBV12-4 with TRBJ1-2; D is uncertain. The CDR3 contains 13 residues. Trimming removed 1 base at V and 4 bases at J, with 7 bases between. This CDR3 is CASSLVPGYGYTF. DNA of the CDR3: TGTGCCAGCAGTTTAGTCCCCGGCTATGGCTACACCTTC.

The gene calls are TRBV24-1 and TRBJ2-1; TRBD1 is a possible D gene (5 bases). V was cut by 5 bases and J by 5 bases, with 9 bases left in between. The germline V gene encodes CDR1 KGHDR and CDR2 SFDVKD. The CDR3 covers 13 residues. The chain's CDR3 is CATSAGWDNEQFF. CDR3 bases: TGTGCCACCAGTGCAGGGTGGGACAATGAGCAGTTCTTC.

CDR3 nucleotides: TGTGCCAGCAGTTCCATTCCAAATAACTATGGCTACACCTTC. Protein: CASSSIPNNYGYTF. The chain is built from TRBV28 and TRBJ1-2, with D unresolved. This CDR3 has 14 amino acids. Germline V gene lookup returns CDR1 MDHEN and CDR2 SYDVKM. Deletions cut 4 bases from V and 1 base from J, with 10 bases between.

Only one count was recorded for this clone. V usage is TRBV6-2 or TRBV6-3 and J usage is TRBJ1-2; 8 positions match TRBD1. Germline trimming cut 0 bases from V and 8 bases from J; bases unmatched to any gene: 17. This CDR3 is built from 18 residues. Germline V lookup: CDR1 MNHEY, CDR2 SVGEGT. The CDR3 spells CASSYSPPPRDRIIGYTF. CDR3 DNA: TGTGCCAGCAGTTACTCGCCTCCCCCACGGGACAGGATAATCGGCTACACCTTC.

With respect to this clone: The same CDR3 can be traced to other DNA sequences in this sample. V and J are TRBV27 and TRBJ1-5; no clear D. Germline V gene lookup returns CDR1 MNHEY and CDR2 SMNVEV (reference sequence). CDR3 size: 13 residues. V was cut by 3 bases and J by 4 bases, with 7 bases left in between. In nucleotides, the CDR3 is TGTGCCAGCAGTTTGAGGGAAAATCAGCCCCAGCATTTT. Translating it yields CASSLRENQPQHF.

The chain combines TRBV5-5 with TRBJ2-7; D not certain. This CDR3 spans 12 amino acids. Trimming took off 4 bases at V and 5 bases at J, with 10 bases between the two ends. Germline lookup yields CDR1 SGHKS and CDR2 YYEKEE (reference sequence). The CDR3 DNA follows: TGTGCCAGCAGCCCCCATAGTGACGAGCAGTACTTC. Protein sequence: CASSPHSDEQYF.

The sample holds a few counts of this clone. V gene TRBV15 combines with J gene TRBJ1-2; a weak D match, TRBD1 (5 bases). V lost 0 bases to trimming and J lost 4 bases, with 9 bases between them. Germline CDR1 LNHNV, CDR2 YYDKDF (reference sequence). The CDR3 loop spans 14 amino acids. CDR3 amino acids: CATSRDYGGYGYTF. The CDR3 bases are TGTGCCACCAGCAGAGATTACGGGGGCTATGGCTACACCTTC.

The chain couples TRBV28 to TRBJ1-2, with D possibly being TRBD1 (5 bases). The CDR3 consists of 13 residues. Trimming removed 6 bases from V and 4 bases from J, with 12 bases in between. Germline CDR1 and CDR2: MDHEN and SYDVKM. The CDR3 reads CASSPGLIYGYTF. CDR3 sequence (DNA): TGTGCCAGCAGCCCGGGACTGATCTATGGCTACACCTTC.

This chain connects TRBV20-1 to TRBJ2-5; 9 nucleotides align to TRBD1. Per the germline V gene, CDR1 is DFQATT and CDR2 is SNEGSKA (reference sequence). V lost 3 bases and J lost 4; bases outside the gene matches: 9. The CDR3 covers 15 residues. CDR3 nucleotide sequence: TGCAGTGCTAGTCGGGGACAGGGACGTGGAGAGACCCAGTACTTC. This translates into CSASRGQGRGETQYF.

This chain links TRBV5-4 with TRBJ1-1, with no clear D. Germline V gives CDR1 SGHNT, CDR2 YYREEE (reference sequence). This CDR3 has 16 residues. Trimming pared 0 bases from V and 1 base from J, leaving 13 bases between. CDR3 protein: CASSLGSSRRNTEAFF. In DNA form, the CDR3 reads TGTGCCAGCAGCTTGGGGTCCTCTCGGAGGAACACTGAAGCTTTCTTT.

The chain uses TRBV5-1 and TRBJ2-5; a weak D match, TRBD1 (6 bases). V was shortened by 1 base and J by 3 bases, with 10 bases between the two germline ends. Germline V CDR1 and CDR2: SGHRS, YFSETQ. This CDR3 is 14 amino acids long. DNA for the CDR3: TGCGCCAGCAGCTTGAGACAGGCCGAAGAGACCCAGTACTTC. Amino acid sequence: CASSLRQAEETQYF.